Following are 23 T cell receptor beta chains from one sample sequenced in a study of blood T cell repertoires in COVID-19. Profiling relied on immunoSEQ multiplex PCR, and the TCRdb table lists in-frame clones only, not all of them. The data show about 200,000 clones, 65% to 90% seen once. The sequenced sample consisted of peripheral blood. Receptors were obtained from a man older than 75 with acute or convalescent COVID-19.

In its sample, this clone was seen a few times. This chain links TRBV28 with TRBJ1-5; possible D gene TRBD1, 5 bases. This CDR3 comprises 14 residues. Germline V gene lookup returns CDR1 MDHEN and CDR2 SYDVKM. Between the trimmed V and J ends, which lost 5 bases and 5 bases, there was a span of 13 bases. The CDR3 DNA reads as TGTGCCAGCAGTGCCGGGGGGGTATATCAGCCCCAGCATTTT. This codes for CASSAGGVYQPQHF.

In this sample, this clone turned up once. This rearrangement joins TRBV28 to TRBJ2-2, with D possibly TRBD2 on 6 matching bases. The CDR3 loop spans 15 amino acids. Per the germline V gene, CDR1 is MDHEN and CDR2 is SYDVKM. Trimming left V 7 bases short and J 7 bases short, with 19 bases between. The CDR3, as DNA: TGTGCCAGCAACAGCCCTCGACTAGTGGTCGGGGAGCTGTTTTTT. Its translation: CASNSPRLVVGELFF.

The chain couples TRBV11-2 to TRBJ2-5; perhaps TRBD1 as D (5 bases). CDR3 length equals 14 residues. CDR1 and CDR2 from the germline V gene are SGHAT and FQNNGV. Trimming stripped 5 bases from V and 2 bases from J, with 12 bases between. Here the CDR3 reads CASSPGQTQETQYF. The CDR3 DNA sequence: TGTGCCAGCAGCCCCGGACAAACACAAGAGACCCAGTACTTC.

The chain recombines TRBV5-6 with TRBJ2-5, with TRBD2 identical over 8 bases. J gave up 4 bases and V 4 bases, and 15 bases lay outside the gene matches. The CDR3 totals 17 residues. Germline V gene sequence: CDR1 SGHDT, CDR2 YYEEEE. The CDR3 DNA follows: TGTGCCAGCAGCCCCGGCCTACCGGGACTAGTTCCAGAGACCCAGTACTTC. Translation: CASSPGLPGLVPETQYF. Drawing the rest from reference TRBV5-6 and TRBJ2-5, the complete variable domain is DAGVTQSPTHLIKTRGQQVTLRCSPKSGHDTVSWYQQALGQGPQFIFQYYEEEERQRGNFPDRFSGHQFPNYSSELNVNALLLGDSALYLCASSPGLPGLVPETQYFGPGTRLLVL.

V usage is TRBV2 and J usage is TRBJ1-4; perhaps TRBD1 as D (6 bases). CDR1 is SNHLY, CDR2 FYNNEI, per germline. The CDR3 runs 15 residues. Trimming removed 4 bases from V and 4 bases from J, with 13 bases in between. This CDR3 reads CASSGQGLGNEKLFF. The CDR3, as DNA: TGTGCCAGCAGTGGGCAGGGGTTAGGTAATGAAAAACTGTTTTTT.

The chain carries TRBV29-1 and TRBJ2-1, with TRBD2 matching over 8 bases. The J segment lost 4 bases and the V segment lost 7 bases, leaving 9 bases of the junction unmatched. This CDR3 contains 14 residues. In germline, CDR1 is SQVTM, CDR2 ANQGSEA. In DNA form, the CDR3 reads TGCAGCGGGGGGGCTAGCGGGTTTTACAATGAGCAGTTCTTC. The encoded protein is CSGGASGFYNEQFF.

The chain joins TRBV7-9 to TRBJ1-2; 10 positions agree with TRBD1. Germline V lookup: CDR1 SEHNR, CDR2 FQNEAQ (reference sequence). The CDR3 extends over 16 amino acids. The trim removed 5 bases at V and 8 bases at J, leaving 14 bases unmatched. The CDR3 here is CASSPVPGQGKWGYTF. CDR3 nucleotide sequence: TGTGCCAGCAGCCCAGTCCCGGGACAGGGGAAGTGGGGCTACACCTTC.

The chain recombines TRBV3-1 (or the pseudogene TRBV3-2) with TRBJ1-5; TRBD1 agrees at 9 bases. V shed 4 bases, J shed 4 bases, and the junction held 2 bases outside the gene matches. Germline V CDR1 and CDR2: LGHDT, YNNKEL (reference sequence). The CDR3 spans 14 residues. Here the CDR3 reads CASSRGQGNQPQHF. CDR3 in DNA: TGTGCCAGCAGCCGGGGACAGGGAAATCAGCCCCAGCATTTT.

The rearrangement links TRBV7-2 to TRBJ1-3; D remains ambiguous. Germline values: CDR1 SGHTA, CDR2 FQGNSA. The ends were cut back, 1 base at V and 0 bases at J, with 10 bases in the middle. This CDR3 region has 16 residues. This CDR3 is CASSLGGPLSGNTIYF. Here the CDR3 DNA reads TGTGCCAGCAGCTTAGGAGGGCCCCTCTCTGGAAACACCATATATTTT. The complete variable domain, with remaining parts taken from reference TRBV7-2 and TRBJ1-3, reads GAGVSQSPSNKVTEKGKDVELRCDPISGHTALYWYRQSLGQGLEFLIYFQGNSAPDKSGLPSDRFSAERTGGSVSTLTIQRTQQEDSAVYLCASSLGGPLSGNTIYFGEGSWLTVV.

The chain is built from TRBV19 and TRBJ1-5; maybe TRBD1 (6 bases). Germline V gives CDR1 LNHDA, CDR2 SQIVND (reference sequence). There are 15 residues in the CDR3. V lost 2 bases to trimming and J lost 5 bases, with 13 bases between them. The CDR3 spells CASSIRQGRDQPQHF. CDR3 bases: TGTGCCAGTAGTATAAGGCAGGGGCGGGATCAGCCCCAGCATTTT. The whole variable domain, filled in from reference TRBV19 and TRBJ1-5, reads DGGITQSPKYLFRKEGQNVTLSCEQNLNHDAMYWYRQDPGQGLRLIYYSQIVNDFQKGDIAEGYSVSREKKESFPLTVTSAQKNPTAFYLCASSIRQGRDQPQHFGDGTRLSIL.

J is TRBJ2-3 and V is TRBV19, with D possibly TRBD2 on 6 matching bases. Looked up from germline, CDR1 is LNHDA and CDR2 is SQIVND (reference sequence). The CDR3 is 16 amino acids. V lost 7 bases and J 5 bases, leaving 22 bases between the germline ends. The CDR3 loop is CASKAYQGGLGDTQYF. CDR3 DNA: TGTGCCAGTAAGGCCTATCAGGGAGGATTGGGAGATACGCAGTATTTT.

The chain uses TRBV19 and TRBJ2-7; 8 nucleotides line up with TRBD1. Germline-derived CDR1 and CDR2 are LNHDA and SQIVND (reference sequence). The CDR3 has 15 amino acids. Unmatched junction bases numbered 7, after V lost 5 bases and J lost 1 base. The CDR3 is CASSPRTGFSYEQYF. The CDR3 DNA reads as TGTGCCAGTAGTCCCAGGACAGGGTTTTCCTACGAGCAGTACTTC.

The chain links TRBV3-1 (or the pseudogene TRBV3-2) to TRBJ2-7, with D perhaps matching TRBD2 (6 bases). The germline V gene encodes CDR1 LGHDT and CDR2 YNNKEL (reference sequence). Between the trimmed V and J ends, which lost 1 base and 2 bases, there was a span of 15 bases. The CDR3 runs 16 residues. The CDR3 spells CASSQARAGFTYEQYV. The CDR3 nucleotides are TGTGCCAGCAGCCAAGCCAGGGCGGGATTCACCTACGAGCAGTACGTC.

In DNA form, the CDR3 reads TGTGCCAGTAGTATTGGGCTAACCACAGATACGCAGTATTTT. Residues: CASSIGLTTDTQYF. V gene TRBV19 combines with J gene TRBJ2-3; no reliable D call. Germline V gives CDR1 LNHDA, CDR2 SQIVND (reference sequence). This CDR3 is built from 14 residues. Trimming left V 3 bases short and J 2 bases short, with 9 bases between. The whole variable domain, filled in from reference TRBV19 and TRBJ2-3, reads DGGITQSPKYLFRKEGQNVTLSCEQNLNHDAMYWYRQDPGQGLRLIYYSQIVNDFQKGDIAEGYSVSREKKESFPLTVTSAQKNPTAFYLCASSIGLTTDTQYFGPGTRLTVL.

V and J are TRBV3-1 (or the pseudogene TRBV3-2) and TRBJ1-4; TRBD1 matches at 9 bases. The J segment lost 7 bases and the V segment lost 5 bases, leaving 8 bases of the junction unmatched. The CDR3 totals 15 residues. Germline V gene lookup returns CDR1 LGHDT and CDR2 YNNKEL (reference sequence). The DNA of the CDR3 is TGTGCCAGCAGCGGTCTACAGGGGGCGACTGAAAAACTGTTTTTT. It translates to CASSGLQGATEKLFF.

The gene calls are TRBV7-2 and TRBJ2-7; 9 positions agree with TRBD2. This CDR3 is built from 15 residues. The V gene's germline CDR1 is SGHTA and CDR2 FQGNSA. The trim removed 3 bases at V and 4 bases at J, leaving 7 bases unmatched. CDR3: CASSFSPSGVYEQYF. The CDR3 DNA follows: TGTGCCAGCAGCTTTTCCCCTAGCGGGGTTTACGAGCAGTACTTC.

The chain is built from TRBV3-1 (or the pseudogene TRBV3-2) and TRBJ2-7, with TRBD2 matching over 10 bases. The germline CDR1 and CDR2 sequences are LGHDT and YNNKEL (reference sequence). V lost 5 bases, J lost 5 bases, and 15 bases stayed unmatched. The CDR3 length is 17 residues. Here the CDR3 reads CASSYYSGRMPGDEQYV. The CDR3 DNA is TGTGCCAGCAGCTACTATAGCGGGAGGATGCCTGGGGACGAGCAGTACGTC.

The sample holds a few counts of this clone. This sample includes further DNA sequences coding for the same CDR3. The J gene is TRBJ2-5, the V gene TRBV13; 10 bases map to TRBD2. CDR1 PRHDT and CDR2 FYEKMQ come from the germline V gene (reference sequence). The trim removed 6 bases at V and 0 bases at J, leaving 4 bases unmatched. The CDR3 is made up of 15 amino acids. The CDR3 region is CASSRTSGHQETQYF. In DNA form, the CDR3 reads TGTGCCAGCAGTCGGACTAGCGGCCACCAAGAGACCCAGTACTTC.

The rearrangement links TRBV2 to TRBJ2-7; 9 positions agree with TRBD2. Germline lookup yields CDR1 SNHLY and CDR2 FYNNEI. This CDR3 has 16 amino acids. Trimming cost V 0 bases and J 4 bases; bases outside gene matches: 7. The CDR3 loop is CASSEAHGSGRYEQYF. CDR3 nucleotide sequence: TGTGCCAGCAGTGAAGCGCATGGTAGCGGGAGATACGAGCAGTACTTC.

The V call is TRBV5-1, the J call TRBJ1-2, with TRBD1 as a possible D gene (6 bases). The CDR3 is made up of 17 amino acids. V gave up 5 bases and J gave up 2 bases, with 22 bases separating them. Looked up from germline, CDR1 is SGHRS and CDR2 is YFSETQ. The CDR3: CASRSYGGAATNYGYTF. In DNA, the CDR3 is TGCGCCAGCAGGTCCTACGGGGGGGCAGCGACGAACTATGGCTACACCTTC. The variable domain in full, with the rest retrieved from reference TRBV5-1 and TRBJ1-2, is KAGVTQTPRYLIKTRGQQVTLSCSPISGHRSVSWYQQTPGQGLQFLFEYFSETQRNKGNFPGRFSGRQFSNSRSEMNVSTLELGDSALYLCASRSYGGAATNYGYTFGSGTRLTVV.

This chain links TRBV9 with TRBJ1-2; TRBD1 aligns across 8 bases. V dropped 0 bases and J dropped 4; count of bases not matched to a gene: 8. The CDR3 runs to 16 residues. Germline lookup yields CDR1 SGDLS and CDR2 YYNGEE. The CDR3 protein is CASSVAGTGGTYGYTF. In DNA, the CDR3 is TGTGCCAGCAGCGTAGCCGGGACAGGCGGAACCTATGGCTACACCTTC.

The CDR3 DNA sequence: TGTGCCAGCAGTTACCTAACAGGGGGCACTGAAGCTTTCTTT. As protein: CASSYLTGGTEAFF. The V and J genes are TRBV6-5 and TRBJ1-1; 8 bases line up with TRBD1. V was clipped by 2 bases and J by 4 bases; unmatched bases: 3. This CDR3 has 14 residues. Germline V gives CDR1 MNHEY, CDR2 SVGAGI.

The chain recombines TRBV2 with TRBJ1-2; possible D gene TRBD1, 5 bases. Germline loops: CDR1 SNHLY, CDR2 FYNNEI. Between the trimmed V and J ends, which lost 5 bases and 4 bases, there was a span of 26 bases. The CDR3 contains 18 residues. CDR3 loop: CASSPLGTKYGGAYGYTF. The CDR3, as DNA: TGTGCCAGCAGTCCCCTGGGGACGAAATATGGAGGGGCCTATGGCTACACCTTC.